This T cell receptor (beta chain) was captured in a study of control samples from healthy donors and cancer patients. Deletions cut 11 bases from V and 4 bases from J, with 11 bases between. The germline V gene has CDR1 SNHLY and CDR2 FYNNEI. The CDR3 loop spans 12 amino acids. Some clones are missing from TCRdb's copy, which holds only in-frame ones; the method was immunoSEQ multiplex PCR. The sample shows around 130,000 clones, 90% of them seen only once. The chain recombines TRBV2 with TRBJ1-4; the D gene is possibly TRBD1 (5 bases). This sequence originates from a man aged 18 to 29 in good health. Sequencing was performed on blood. CDR3 nucleotide sequence: TGTGCCGCAGGGACTATTAATGAAAAACTGTTTTTT. This gives the protein CAAGTINEKLFF.